This TCR beta chain was captured by sequencing in a study of shared clonotypes between healthy human individuals. As regards this clone: What it recognizes is unknown.

Profiling relied on immunoSEQ multiplex PCR, and the TCRdb table lists in-frame clones only, not all of them. Of some 2.1 million clones in the sample, 85% to 95% were seen once. Donors comprised healthy HIV-negative adults lacking recent acute infections or vaccinations. CD4+ cell separation produced CD45RA+ naive and CD45RA-negative memory subsets. Regarding the study as a whole: As a rule, naive subsets had a larger estimated richness than memory subsets.

Germline V gene sequence: CDR1 GTSNPN, CDR2 SVGIG (reference sequence). CDR3 size: 17 residues. Trimming at V came to 0 bases and at J to 0 bases, leaving 7 bases not matched to a gene. This TCR came from a man aged 18 to 35 in good health. Sequences were obtained from naive CD4+ T cells sorted from blood. As for subset: CD45RA+ positively selected. The V and J genes are TRBV30 and TRBJ1-4; 7 nucleotides match TRBD1. CDR3 loop: CAWSVWTGTSTNEKLFF. The DNA for the CDR3 is TGTGCCTGGAGTGTCTGGACAGGAACATCAACTAATGAAAAACTGTTTTTT.